The TCR beta chain described here comes from a study of glioma-infiltrating T cells after dendritic cell vaccination. At the level of the study: The vaccine used monocyte-derived dendritic cells pulsed overnight with autologous tumor lysate.

Of note for this clone: Its antigen is unknown.

Broader study findings: Longer survival after dendritic cell vaccination followed higher pretreatment TIL content.

Time point described: after dendritic cell vaccination, including at tumor progression/relapse. No glioblastoma patient carried an isocitrate dehydrogenase mutation. TCRdb's table, derived via immunoSEQ multiplex PCR, lists solely in-frame clones and lacks some. The sample has 90,000 or so clones; over 75% are singletons. Germline V gene lookup returns CDR1 MGHRA and CDR2 YSYEKL. V was pared by 5 bases and J by 8 bases, with 15 bases between. This CDR3 has 13 amino acids. The sample here was blood, taken after dendritic cell vaccination. The chain uses TRBV4-1 and TRBJ1-2, with D perhaps matching TRBD1 (6 bases). The sequence derives from a human donor with glioblastoma. CDR3 loop: CASSFSGDYGYTF. CDR3 nucleotide sequence: TGCGCCAGCAGCTTTTCAGGGGATTACGGCTACACCTTC.